These T cell receptor beta chains were read from a single sample in a study of human T cells and chemical hapten exposure. Each CDR3 protein gets one entry after TCRdb re-called the RACE reads with MiXCR. Of tens of thousands of distinct CDR3 sequences listed, about 9.4% are singletons. Here the sequenced sample was whole blood, taken in connection with sensitization to the hapten diphenylcyclopropenone (DPC). The receptors shown here come from a woman aged 45-60 years with alopecia areata. Some clones in this sample may be carry-over from other donors' samples. Both conserved end residues are part of each CDR3. D genes are given only for firm matches. A clone size is listed for some rows: how often the clone was seen (once, few, many), or a class if it is expanded.

cdr3_nt cdr3_aa v_call clone_size j_call d_call
TGTGCCAGCAGTCACACAGATACGCAGTATTTT CASSHTDTQYF TRBV12-3/TRBV12-4 many TRBJ2-3 NA
TGTGCCACCAGCAGAGACGACTACACTGAAGCTTTCTTT CATSRDDYTEAFF TRBV15 NA TRBJ1-1 NA
TGTGCCTGGAGCCTAGCGGGAAGAGAGACCCAGTACTTC CAWSLAGRETQYF TRBV30 many TRBJ2-5 TRBD2
TGTGCCAGTAGTATAGCCAGGTTCTCCTACAATGAGCAGTTCTTC CASSIARFSYNEQFF TRBV19 few TRBJ2-1 NA
TGTGCCAGTACCCCTCAGGGGACGGCCTTGTCTGGGCAGTTCTTC CASTPQGTALSGQFF TRBV19 few TRBJ2-1 NA
TGTGCCAGCAAAAAGTGGGGTGAAAAACTGTTTTTT CASKKWGEKLFF TRBV6-6 NA TRBJ1-4 NA
TGTGCCAGCAGTTCTGCGGGGTCTGGGGCCAACGTCCTGACTTTC CASSSAGSGANVLTF TRBV6-2/TRBV6-3 many TRBJ2-6 NA
TGTGCCAGCAGTTATGCAGGGGCGCGCCGGGAGCTGTTTTTT CASSYAGARRELFF TRBV27 few TRBJ2-2 NA
TGTGCCAGCTGGGGCAAACCTAAGGGAGCGCTACTGAATGAGCAGTTCTTC CASWGKPKGALLNEQFF TRBV27 NA TRBJ2-1 NA
TGTGCCAGCAGCTTACGAGACTCCTACGAGCAGTACTTC CASSLRDSYEQYF TRBV7-9 few TRBJ2-7 NA
TGCAGTGCTAGAGATAAAGGATTAGCGGGCCTTGCCTACGAGCAGTACTTC CSARDKGLAGLAYEQYF TRBV20-1 few TRBJ2-7 TRBD2
TGTGCCGGGAAACGGGACACCTCCTACAATGAGCAGTTCTTC CAGKRDTSYNEQFF TRBV2 many TRBJ2-1 NA
TGTGCCAGCAGAGACAGGGGAAAGAACACTGAAGCTTTCTTT CASRDRGKNTEAFF TRBV7-9 NA TRBJ1-1 TRBD1
TGTGCCAGCAGCCGGCGCTCACAAGAGACCCAGTACTTC CASSRRSQETQYF TRBV14 few TRBJ2-5 NA
TGTGCCAGCAGCGCAAGACAGGGGGCCGGTCAGCCCCAGCATTTT CASSARQGAGQPQHF TRBV7-2 many TRBJ1-5 TRBD1
TGCGCCAGCAGCGCTAGCACAGATACGCAGTATTTT CASSASTDTQYF TRBV5-1 many TRBJ2-3 NA
TGTGCCAGCAGCTTAGGCCTCTCCTCCTACGAGCAGTACTTC CASSLGLSSYEQYF TRBV11-2 NA TRBJ2-7 NA
TGCAGTGCTGCAGCCCCCGCCGGAGATACGCAGTATTTT CSAAAPAGDTQYF TRBV20-1 many TRBJ2-3 NA
TGTGCCAGCAGCCAAGGGTGGAGGGCTAACGGGTCACCCCTCCACTTT CASSQGWRANGSPLHF TRBV3-1 many TRBJ1-6 NA
TGTGCCAGCAGCCGGGACAGGATCACTGAAGCTTTCTTT CASSRDRITEAFF TRBV28 NA TRBJ1-1 TRBD1
TGTGCCAGCAGCCCGACTAGCGGGAGGGCCCTCGGGAACACCGGGGAGCTGTTTTTT CASSPTSGRALGNTGELFF TRBV3-1 few TRBJ2-2 TRBD2
TGTGCCAGCAGCATTCAAGAGACCCAGTACTTC CASSIQETQYF TRBV7-2 many TRBJ2-5 NA
TGTGCCAGCAGCGGGGGAGTAACGGAGACCCAGTACTTC CASSGGVTETQYF TRBV7-3 NA TRBJ2-5 NA
TGTGCCAGCAGCCCGGGACGGGTTGACGAGCAGTACTTC CASSPGRVDEQYF TRBV7-9 few TRBJ2-7 NA
TGTGCCAGCTCACCACGGGGGGCGCAGGGGGCGCGGGACACTGAAGCTTTCTTT CASSPRGAQGARDTEAFF TRBV18 few TRBJ1-1 TRBD1
TGTGCCAGTAGAACCTTAGGACACCCGAACACCGGGGAGCTGTTTTTT CASRTLGHPNTGELFF TRBV19 many TRBJ2-2 NA
TGCAGTGCCTGGGGGGCAGGGGAATACGAGCAGTACTTC CSAWGAGEYEQYF TRBV20-1 NA TRBJ2-7 NA
TGCAGCGTTGAAGGGGGGACACTGAACTACGAGCAGTACTTC CSVEGGTLNYEQYF TRBV29-1 few TRBJ2-7 NA
TGTGCCAGCAGCAGGGTGTCAGAGACCCAGTACTTC CASSRVSETQYF TRBV7-8 few TRBJ2-5 NA
TGTGCCAGCAGCCCGAGTGGAAGGGGAGGCTATGGCTACACCTTC CASSPSGRGGYGYTF TRBV11-2 NA TRBJ1-2 NA
TGCAGTGCTAGGGGGCCATCGAGCTCCTACGAGCAGTACTTC CSARGPSSSYEQYF TRBV20-1 NA TRBJ2-7 NA
TGTGCCAGCAGTGAGCCGGGGCTAGCCAAAAACATTCAGTACTTC CASSEPGLAKNIQYF TRBV25-1 few TRBJ2-4 NA
TGCGCCAGCAGCTTTCGGGGGGCTAGCGGAGGCTACAATGAGCAGTTCTTC CASSFRGASGGYNEQFF TRBV4-1 few TRBJ2-1 NA
TGCGCCAGCAGCTTGGAACCAATTAGCAGAGATACGCAGTATTTT CASSLEPISRDTQYF TRBV5-1 NA TRBJ2-3 NA
TGTGCCAGCAGACTGACTAGCGCCTACACCGGGGAGCTGTTTTTT CASRLTSAYTGELFF TRBV2 few TRBJ2-2 TRBD2
TGTGCCAGCAGCTTAGTAGGCAGGTACAATGAGCAGTTCTTC CASSLVGRYNEQFF TRBV11-2 NA TRBJ2-1 NA
TGTGCCTCATCCAAGACAGCTCTCACCGGGGAGCTGTTTTTT CASSKTALTGELFF TRBV11-3 many TRBJ2-2 NA
TGCAGTGCTTCGACAGGGAAATATAGCAATCAGCCCCAGCATTTT CSASTGKYSNQPQHF TRBV20-1 few TRBJ1-5 TRBD1
TGTGCCAGCAGCCCTCCAGGGAACATGAACACTGAAGCTTTCTTT CASSPPGNMNTEAFF TRBV3-1 few TRBJ1-1 NA
TGCAGCGTTGAATCCGACACCGGGGAGCTGTTTTTT CSVESDTGELFF TRBV29-1 few TRBJ2-2 NA
TGTGCCAGCAGGGGACAGGCTGTCTTCGGTTCACCCCTCCACTTT CASRGQAVFGSPLHF TRBV2 NA TRBJ1-6 TRBD1
TGTGCCTGGAGTGTACGGGCCGAATCCGAGCAGTACTTC CAWSVRAESEQYF TRBV30 few TRBJ2-7 NA
TGCAGTGCTATCAAAACACTAACAGATACGCAGTATTTT CSAIKTLTDTQYF TRBV20-1 NA TRBJ2-3 NA
TGTGCCAGCAGCCCTGGGACTAAGTGGAGCCAGCAGTTCTTC CASSPGTKWSQQFF TRBV7-9 many TRBJ2-1 TRBD2
TGTGCCAGCAGCCCGGGACAGGGGAGGCCAGATACGCAGTATTTT CASSPGQGRPDTQYF TRBV5-4 NA TRBJ2-3 TRBD1